One TCR beta chain is described in this entry. Its antigen is currently unknown. Assay used: immunoSEQ multiplex PCR; TCRdb lists only in-frame clones, some missing. The sample consists of fewer than 130,000 clones, more than 70% of them appearing once. The data were obtained in a study of cytomegalovirus exposure and HLA in healthy donors. General observations from the study: According to the study, roughly 160 TCR beta chains were cytomegalovirus-associated. Reports indicated that the classifier achieved high specificity and sensitivity in diagnosing cytomegalovirus status.

The germline gives CDR1 MNHEY, CDR2 SVGAGI. The CDR3 has 16 amino acids. The V end lost 0 bases, the J end lost 2 bases, and 12 bases lay between the germline ends. Sample: PBMCs. This rearrangement joins TRBV6-5 to TRBJ2-3; D not resolved. The sequence derives from a woman aged 18 to 35 in good health and CMV-seronegative. The CDR3 is CASSYSLVQSTDTQYF. Here the CDR3 DNA reads TGTGCCAGCAGTTACTCGTTGGTGCAGTCCACAGATACGCAGTATTTT.